This entry lists 28 T cell receptor beta chains sequenced from one sample in a study of pediatric ulcerative colitis. The protocol was immunoSEQ multiplex PCR, while the TCRdb copy is restricted to in-frame clones and leaves out a portion. The table lists more than 45,000 clones, 80% to 90% of them singletons. The sequenced material came from blood. The receptors stem from a boy between 10 and 17 years old who was a control in a study of pediatric ulcerative colitis.

The V and J genes are TRBV2 and TRBJ2-1; 10 bases are a match to TRBD2. The V and J ends lost 10 bases and 6 bases, in that order; junction bases with no gene match: 6. The CDR3 contains 13 residues. CDR1 and CDR2 from the germline V gene are SNHLY and FYNNEI. The CDR3 protein is CATSGRVGNEQFF. The DNA of the CDR3 is TGTGCCACAAGCGGGAGGGTAGGCAATGAGCAGTTCTTC.

This clone was recorded once. This chain joins TRBV7-9 and TRBJ1-1; possible D gene TRBD1, 6 bases. From germline, CDR1 is SEHNR and CDR2 FQNEAQ (reference sequence). The CDR3 has 14 residues. The V end lost 5 bases, the J end lost 5 bases, and 15 bases lay between the germline ends. Written as DNA, the CDR3 is TGTGCCAGCAGCACAGGGAGGCAGCTTACTGAAGCTTTCTTT. It is translated as CASSTGRQLTEAFF.

CDR3 coding DNA: TGTGCCAGCAGCTTAGAACAGCGGAGGATCAATGAGCAGTTCTTC. It yields the protein CASSLEQRRINEQFF. This chain links TRBV11-3 with TRBJ2-1, with D possibly matching TRBD2 (5 bases). This CDR3 contains 15 residues. Per the germline V gene, CDR1 is SGHNT and CDR2 is YENEEA. V shed 0 bases and J shed 6 bases, with 12 bases lying between them.

The J gene is TRBJ2-7, the V gene TRBV15, with 10 bases lining up with TRBD2. V was clipped by 2 bases and J by 2 bases; unmatched bases: 12. This CDR3 has 18 residues. Germline CDR1 reads LNHNV; CDR2 reads YYDKDF (reference sequence). In DNA, the CDR3 is TGTGCCACCAGCAGACCACCCGGGGCTAGCGGGGGACCCTACGAGCAGTACTTC. Protein: CATSRPPGASGGPYEQYF.

The chain employs TRBV25-1 and TRBJ2-7, with D unclear. Germline CDR1 MGHDK, CDR2 SYGVNS. The V end lost 2 bases, the J end lost 7 bases, and 15 bases lay between the germline ends. There are 14 residues in the CDR3. The CDR3 sequence: CASSEKDPEWEQYF. The CDR3 nucleotides read TGTGCCAGCAGTGAAAAGGACCCCGAGTGGGAGCAGTACTTC.

CDR3 DNA sequence: TGCGCCAGCAGCGTCGACCTAGGGGATGAGCAGTTCTTC. Amino acid sequence: CASSVDLGDEQFF. This chain links TRBV5-1 with TRBJ2-1; tentatively, D is TRBD1 (5 bases). This CDR3 is built from 13 residues. Germline V gives CDR1 SGHRS, CDR2 YFSETQ. Trimming took 4 bases from V and 8 from J, leaving 13 bases between them.

The chain is built from TRBV4-3 and TRBJ2-7; 7 nucleotides match TRBD2. The V and J ends lost 7 bases and 1 base, in that order; junction bases with no gene match: 7. The CDR3 covers 14 residues. The germline CDR1 and CDR2 sequences are LGHNA and YSLEER. CDR3 amino acids: CASTPGLNSYEQYF. CDR3 coding DNA: TGCGCCAGCACCCCGGGACTAAATTCCTACGAGCAGTACTTC.

The DNA of the CDR3 is TGTGCCAGCAGCAGTCGGACAGGAAGCTACTCCTACGAGCAGTACTTC. Protein sequence: CASSSRTGSYSYEQYF. The genes are TRBV21-1 and TRBJ2-7; TRBD1 is the table's D call and was not checked against the DNA. TRBV21-1 is annotated as a pseudogene. The CDR3 loop spans 16 amino acids.

The rearrangement uses TRBV5-1 and TRBJ2-3, with 10 bases fitting TRBD1. The CDR3 loop spans 15 amino acids. From germline, CDR1 is SGHRS and CDR2 YFSETQ. With 4 bases clipped from V and 5 bases from J, the junction kept 7 bases outside the gene matches. The CDR3 spells CASSIGTGVGDTQYF. The CDR3 nucleotides are TGCGCCAGCAGCATAGGGACAGGGGTAGGAGATACGCAGTATTTT.

V and J are TRBV12-5 and TRBJ1-2; 8 nucleotides match TRBD1. The CDR3 has 15 amino acids. Germline V gene lookup returns CDR1 LGHNT and CDR2 FRNRAP. The V segment lost 2 bases and the J segment 6 bases; nucleotides outside the gene matches: 8. The CDR3 spells CASGLSSDREDGYTF. The CDR3 nucleotides are TGTGCTAGTGGTTTGTCATCGGACAGGGAGGATGGCTACACCTTC.

V gene TRBV2 combines with J gene TRBJ1-4; D is perhaps TRBD1 (5 bases). Germline assignment: CDR1 SNHLY and CDR2 FYNNEI. V was trimmed by 5 bases and J by 14 bases, leaving 15 bases between them. The CDR3 totals 12 residues. The CDR3: CASSSEPEGLFF. The CDR3 nucleotides are TGTGCCAGCAGTTCCGAACCGGAGGGGCTGTTTTTT. The full variable domain, with the rest looked up from reference TRBV2 and TRBJ1-4, is EPEVTQTPSHQVTQMGQEVILRCVPISNHLYFYWYRQILGQKVEFLVSFYNNEISEKSEIFDDQFSVERPDGSNFTLKIRSTKLEDSAMYFCASSSEPEGLFFGSGTQLSVL.

This clone has only one observation. A read error may produce the germline difference seen at one junction end. The V gene is TRBV23-1, the J gene TRBJ2-7, with a tentative D call TRBD1 (6 bases). TRBV23-1 is recorded as an ORF, its role being uncertain. CDR3 length equals 10 residues. The CDR3 region has the DNA TGCGCCAGCAGTCAAGGGGGCACTAACTTC. Translation: CASSQGGTNF.

This clone has only one observation. J is TRBJ2-7 and V is TRBV28, with TRBD2 identical over 10 bases. This CDR3 is 14 amino acids long. Per the germline V gene, CDR1 is MDHEN and CDR2 is SYDVKM. J gave up 4 bases and V 8 bases, and 8 bases lay outside the gene matches. Here the CDR3 DNA reads TGTGCCAGCCGAGCGGGGGGGAGCCGGTACGAGCAGTACTTC. As protein: CASRAGGSRYEQYF.

V is TRBV7-6 and J is TRBJ2-7; TRBD1 might be the D (6 bases). The CDR3 has 14 amino acids. V was clipped by 3 bases and J by 6 bases, with 15 bases between them. CDR1 is SGHVS, CDR2 FNYEAQ, per germline. The CDR3 is CASSLRQGPLEQYF. For the CDR3, the DNA is TGTGCCAGCAGCTTGAGGCAGGGGCCGCTCGAGCAGTACTTC. Full variable domain (rest looked up from reference TRBV7-6 and TRBJ2-7): GAGVSQSPRYKVTKRGQDVALRCDPISGHVSLYWYRQALGQGPEFLTYFNYEAQQDKSGLPNDRFSAERPEGSISTLTIQRTEQRDSAMYRCASSLRQGPLEQYFGPGTRLTVT.

The chain uses TRBV7-2 and TRBJ1-4; 7 bases line up with TRBD1. This CDR3 is built from 14 residues. Germline CDR1 is SGHTA and CDR2 is FQGNSA. Trimming at V came to 7 bases and at J to 8 bases, leaving 10 bases not matched to a gene. The CDR3 is CASTGTATYEKLFF. The DNA of the CDR3 is TGTGCCAGCACCGGGACAGCGACATACGAAAAACTGTTTTTT. The full variable domain, rest sourced from reference TRBV7-2 and TRBJ1-4, is GAGVSQSPSNKVTEKGKDVELRCDPISGHTALYWYRQSLGQGLEFLIYFQGNSAPDKSGLPSDRFSAERTGGSVSTLTIQRTQQEDSAVYLCASTGTATYEKLFFGSGTQLSVL.

This clone was counted a single time. The chain links TRBV28 to TRBJ2-7; perhaps TRBD2 as D (6 bases). CDR3 size: 12 residues. Germline assignment: CDR1 MDHEN and CDR2 SYDVKM. Trimming took 10 bases from V and 4 from J, leaving 14 bases between them. CDR3 region: CATQRAAYEQYF. CDR3 bases: TGTGCCACCCAGCGGGCAGCTTACGAGCAGTACTTC.

In its sample, this clone was seen once. The chain combines TRBV25-1 with TRBJ2-7; 7 nucleotides agree with TRBD1. CDR3 length: 15 residues. The germline CDR1 and CDR2 sequences are MGHDK and SYGVNS. V was clipped by 6 bases and J by 0 bases; unmatched bases: 8. The CDR3 sequence: CASSPGQQTSYEQYF. CDR3 coding DNA: TGTGCCAGCAGCCCGGGACAGCAAACCTCCTACGAGCAGTACTTC.

This chain uses TRBV29-1 with TRBJ1-2, with 9 bases lining up with TRBD1. After removal of 1 base from V and 8 bases from J, the junction contained 14 bases not matched to a gene. The CDR3 length is 16 residues. Germline V CDR1 and CDR2: SQVTM, ANQGSEA. The CDR3 sequence is CSVEAIPGQGELGYTF. The CDR3 region has the DNA TGCAGCGTTGAAGCGATCCCGGGACAGGGTGAGCTAGGCTACACCTTC.

V and J are TRBV5-4 and TRBJ2-7; D is unresolved. The closer fit of TRBJ2-1 to the DNA end suggests the J call may be wrong. From germline, CDR1 is SGHNT and CDR2 YYREEE (reference sequence). The CDR3 is 13 amino acids. CDR3 DNA: TGTGCCAGCAGCTTGGGAAGTAACTATGAGCAGTTCTTC. Amino acids: CASSLGSNYEQFF.

The chain recombines TRBV4-3 with TRBJ1-1; D not resolved. The V gene's germline CDR1 is LGHNA and CDR2 YSLEER. The V and J ends lost 0 bases and 0 bases respectively, with 5 bases between them. CDR3 length: 14 residues. The CDR3 spells CASSQDSMNTEAFF. For the CDR3, the DNA is TGCGCCAGCAGCCAAGATTCGATGAACACTGAAGCTTTCTTT.

The chain links TRBV5-6 to TRBJ1-5; D gene unclear. The germline V gene encodes CDR1 SGHDT and CDR2 YYEEEE. Trimming pared 0 bases from V and 3 bases from J, leaving 7 bases between. CDR3 size: 14 residues. The CDR3 loop is CASSLAGNNQPQHF. CDR3 nucleotide sequence: TGTGCCAGCAGCTTGGCAGGAAACAATCAGCCCCAGCATTTT.

The V and J genes are TRBV4-1 and TRBJ1-4; the D is unclear. Trimming cost V 6 bases and J 7 bases, with 12 bases left between them. The CDR3 contains 13 residues. Germline values: CDR1 MGHRA, CDR2 YSYEKL. Written as DNA, the CDR3 is TGCGCCAGCAGACAGATGAATACTGAAAAACTGTTTTTT. This encodes CASRQMNTEKLFF.

The chain employs TRBV25-1 and TRBJ2-4; no clear D gene. V was cut by 1 base and J by 4 bases, with 8 bases left in between. This CDR3 contains 14 residues. CDR1 is MGHDK, CDR2 SYGVNS, per germline. For the CDR3, the DNA is TGTGCCAGCAGTGAATGGAGCAGTAAAAACATTCAGTACTTC. Translated, it gives CASSEWSSKNIQYF.

The J gene is TRBJ1-2, the V gene TRBV2; a possible D gene is TRBD1 (6 bases). CDR1 is SNHLY and CDR2 is FYNNEI in the germline V gene. The length of the CDR3 is 15 residues. The germline V and J ends were trimmed by 2 bases and 6 bases, with 16 bases remaining between them. The CDR3 loop is CASSERVAGAHGYTF. CDR3 DNA: TGTGCCAGCAGTGAACGTGTAGCGGGGGCTCATGGCTACACCTTC. The entire variable domain, with the rest obtained from reference TRBV2 and TRBJ1-2, is as follows: EPEVTQTPSHQVTQMGQEVILRCVPISNHLYFYWYRQILGQKVEFLVSFYNNEISEKSEIFDDQFSVERPDGSNFTLKIRSTKLEDSAMYFCASSERVAGAHGYTFGSGTRLTVV.

This clone has only a few counts. The chain has TRBV27 and TRBJ2-3; TRBD1 matches 9 bases. V trimming: 5 bases; J trimming: 4 bases; junction bases outside the gene matches: 4. This CDR3 contains 14 residues. Per the germline V gene, CDR1 is MNHEY and CDR2 is SMNVEV (reference sequence). The CDR3 sequence: CASSQRQGADTQYF. The CDR3 region has the DNA TGTGCCAGCAGTCAAAGACAGGGGGCAGATACGCAGTATTTT.

The rearrangement links TRBV30 to TRBJ2-5; D unclear. Per the germline V gene, CDR1 is GTSNPN and CDR2 is SVGIG (reference sequence). The CDR3 loop spans 11 amino acids. The V and J ends lost 3 bases and 3 bases respectively, with 5 bases between them. The CDR3 DNA reads as TGTGCCTGGAGCAGGAAAGAGACCCAGTACTTC. This gives the protein CAWSRKETQYF. The whole variable domain, remainder taken from reference TRBV30 and TRBJ2-5, is SQTIHQWPATLVQPVGSPLSLECTVEGTSNPNLYWYRQAAGRGLQLLFYSVGIGQISSEVPQNLSASRPQDRQFILSSKKLLLSDSGFYLCAWSRKETQYFGPGTRLLVL.

The gene calls are TRBV19 and TRBJ1-4, with D perhaps matching TRBD1 (5 bases). Trimming removed 6 bases at V and 0 bases at J, with 11 bases between. The germline V gene encodes CDR1 LNHDA and CDR2 SQIVND (reference sequence). The length of the CDR3 is 15 residues. CDR3 in DNA: TGTGCCAGTAGCCACAGGACTTCAACTAATGAAAAACTGTTTTTT. This codes for CASSHRTSTNEKLFF.

This clone occurred once. This chain connects TRBV2 to TRBJ1-2; D remains unclear. V was trimmed by 6 bases and J by 5 bases, leaving 10 bases between them. CDR1 and CDR2 (germline): SNHLY, FYNNEI. CDR3 length: 12 amino acids. The CDR3 DNA sequence: TGTGCCAGCAGCCTCAGTGAATATGGCTACACCTTC. It yields the protein CASSLSEYGYTF.